These T cell receptor beta chains were read from a single sample in a study of CD8 T cells in Susac syndrome. Via MiXCR, TCRdb re-called the immunoSEQ multiplex PCR reads, giving one row per CDR3 protein. The sample consists of 100,000 or so distinct CDR3 sequences, roughly 94% of them appearing once. The sample comprised CD4+ T cells from PBMCs. These receptors came from a human donor with Susac syndrome. The CDR3 runs from the conserved cysteine through the conserved F or W. A D gene is named only where the DNA matches it firmly. Rows may omit the clone size; those that give it use once, few, many or a size class.

TRBV11-1	NA	NA	TRBJ2-7	CASSSPGHSSYEQYF	TGTGCCAGCAGCTCCCCAGGACACAGCTCCTACGAGCAGTACTTC
TRBV6-1	NA	few	TRBJ1-1	CASSKGPGTEAFF	TGTGCCAGCAGCAAGGGACCGGGCACTGAAGCTTTCTTT
TRBV5-4	NA	NA	TRBJ1-1	CASSYTGRRTEAFF	TGTGCCAGCAGTTACACAGGGAGACGGACTGAAGCTTTCTTT
TRBV24-1	NA	NA	TRBJ1-5	CATSASSNQPQHF	TGTGCCACCAGTGCCAGTAGCAATCAGCCCCAGCATTTT
TRBV6-4	NA	NA	TRBJ2-2	CASSADSPGELFF	TGTGCCAGCAGCGCTGACAGTCCCGGGGAGCTGTTTTTT
TRBV11-2	NA	NA	TRBJ1-2	CASSPGRIYGYTF	TGTGCCAGCAGCCCGGGACGGATCTATGGCTACACCTTC
TRBV6-1	NA	NA	TRBJ2-4	CASSGENSGRKNIQYF	TGTGCCAGCAGTGGGGAAAATAGCGGACGCAAAAACATTCAGTACTTC
TRBV4-1	NA	NA	TRBJ1-2	CASSQVDNALNYGYTF	TGCGCCAGCAGCCAGGTCGACAACGCCCTTAACTATGGCTACACCTTC
TRBV11-2	NA	NA	TRBJ2-3	CASSLDLGVYTQYF	TGTGCCAGCAGCTTAGATCTTGGAGTGTATACGCAGTATTTT
TRBV7-9	TRBD1	NA	TRBJ1-1	CASSYTGEVTEAFF	TGTGCCAGCAGCTACACAGGGGAGGTCACTGAAGCTTTCTTT
TRBV12-3/TRBV12-4	NA	NA	TRBJ2-1	CASSFRKAGSVNEQFF	TGTGCCAGCAGTTTCAGAAAGGCGGGGTCGGTGAATGAGCAGTTCTTC
TRBV7-2	NA	few	TRBJ2-7	CASSLTTYEQYF	TGTGCCAGCAGCTTAACGACGTACGAGCAGTACTTC
TRBV30	TRBD1	NA	TRBJ1-4	CAWSLGQGINEKLFF	TGTGCCTGGAGTCTGGGACAGGGAATTAATGAAAAACTGTTTTTT
TRBV9	TRBD2	NA	TRBJ2-1	CASSLNLAGAFNEQFF	TGTGCCAGCAGCCTGAATCTAGCGGGGGCTTTTAATGAGCAGTTCTTC
TRBV12-3/TRBV12-4	NA	NA	TRBJ2-3	CASSNPGDWSSTDTQYF	TGTGCCAGCAGTAACCCCGGGGACTGGTCTAGCACAGATACGCAGTATTTT
TRBV7-2	TRBD2	once	TRBJ2-5	CASSLENTGGSGETQYF	TGTGCCAGCAGCTTAGAAAATACGGGGGGGTCCGGGGAGACCCAGTACTTC
TRBV9	NA	NA	TRBJ2-3	CASSVIGDTQYF	TGTGCCAGCAGCGTAATAGGAGATACGCAGTATTTT
TRBV7-8	TRBD2	NA	TRBJ2-1	CASSLAGGTISYNEQFF	TGTGCCAGCAGTCTGGCGGGGGGCACTATCTCCTACAATGAGCAGTTCTTC
TRBV7-9	TRBD2	NA	TRBJ2-2	CASSQSGLAVAGELFF	TGTGCCAGCAGCCAATCGGGACTAGCGGTTGCCGGGGAGCTGTTTTTT
TRBV12-3/TRBV12-4	NA	NA	TRBJ2-1	CASSLARGPSYNEQFF	TGTGCCAGCAGTTTAGCGCGCGGCCCCTCCTACAATGAGCAGTTCTTC
TRBV7-2	NA	NA	TRBJ1-1	CASSLDLNTEAFF	TGTGCCAGCAGCTTAGACCTGAACACTGAAGCTTTCTTT
TRBV12-3/TRBV12-4	TRBD2	NA	TRBJ2-7	CASRPTGTSSSYEQYF	TGTGCCAGCAGACCGACCGGGACTAGTAGTTCCTACGAGCAGTACTTC
TRBV4-1	NA	NA	TRBJ1-6	CASSQGRQGSGSPLHF	TGCGCCAGCAGCCAAGGCAGGCAGGGTTCAGGTTCACCCCTCCACTTT
TRBV6-6	NA	NA	TRBJ2-7	CASSYLGHSPYEQYF	TGTGCCAGCAGTTACTTAGGACACTCCCCCTACGAGCAGTACTTC
TRBV29-1	TRBD1	NA	TRBJ1-2	CSVLTGLNGYTF	TGCAGCGTTTTGACAGGGCTCAATGGCTACACCTTC
TRBV12-3/TRBV12-4	TRBD1	NA	TRBJ1-5	CASSQGAEQPQHF	TGTGCCAGCAGCCAGGGGGCAGAACAGCCCCAGCATTTT
TRBV19	NA	NA	TRBJ1-2	CATPTRTEHGYTF	TGTGCCACTCCCACAAGGACGGAGCATGGCTACACCTTC
TRBV12-3/TRBV12-4	TRBD2	NA	TRBJ2-5	CASSLPLAGGGQETQYF	TGTGCCAGCAGTTTACCCCTAGCGGGGGGTGGGCAAGAGACCCAGTACTTC
TRBV3-1	TRBD1	NA	TRBJ1-3	CASSRGTEGNTIYF	TGTGCCAGCAGTCGTGGGACAGAGGGAAACACCATATATTTT
TRBV29-1	NA	NA	TRBJ2-7	CSVSDGLSSYEQYF	TGCAGCGTTTCGGACGGTTTAAGCTCCTACGAGCAGTACTTC
TRBV19	TRBD1	NA	TRBJ2-2	CASTGVAGTGTGELFF	TGTGCCAGTACAGGGGTCGCCGGGACAGGCACCGGGGAGCTGTTTTTT
TRBV30	TRBD1	NA	TRBJ1-5	CAWSVRQGKQPQHF	TGTGCCTGGAGTGTCCGACAGGGGAAACAGCCCCAGCATTTT
TRBV7-9	NA	NA	TRBJ1-2	CASSSTGYGYTF	TGTGCCAGCAGCTCGACAGGCTATGGCTACACCTTC
TRBV19	NA	once	TRBJ1-6	CASSGGISPLHF	TGTGCCAGTAGTGGAGGGATTTCACCCCTCCACTTT
TRBV29-1	NA	NA	TRBJ1-5	CSVGEGENQPQHF	TGCAGCGTTGGAGAAGGGGAAAATCAGCCCCAGCATTTT
TRBV4-1	NA	NA	TRBJ2-3	CASSPEMGDTQYF	TGCGCCAGCAGCCCAGAAATGGGGGATACGCAGTATTTT
TRBV7-9	NA	NA	TRBJ2-7	CASSLIGGPYEQYF	TGTGCCAGCAGCTTAATAGGAGGGCCCTACGAGCAGTACTTC
TRBV4-2	TRBD2	NA	TRBJ2-5	CASSQDDLAGETQYF	TGTGCCAGCAGCCAAGATGACCTAGCGGGGGAGACCCAGTACTTC
TRBV29-1	TRBD2	NA	TRBJ2-1	CSGREVYNEQFF	TGCAGCGGCCGGGAGGTCTACAATGAGCAGTTCTTC
TRBV19	TRBD1	NA	TRBJ2-3	CASSMRQGADTQYF	TGTGCCAGTAGTATGAGGCAGGGGGCAGATACGCAGTATTTT
TRBV28	NA	NA	TRBJ1-1	CASSLSGSTEAFF	TGTGCCAGCAGTTTATCCGGGTCCACTGAAGCTTTCTTT
TRBV9	NA	NA	TRBJ2-7	CASSVARTSYEQYF	TGTGCCAGCAGCGTCGCCCGAACCTCCTACGAGCAGTACTTC
TRBV3-1	NA	NA	TRBJ2-3	CASSHLRDTQYF	TGTGCCAGCAGCCACTTGAGGGATACGCAGTATTTT
TRBV15	NA	NA	TRBJ1-2	CATQGTYGYTF	TGTGCCACCCAGGGGACATATGGCTACACCTTC
TRBV2	NA	NA	TRBJ2-6	CASTIGANVLTF	TGTGCCAGCACCATTGGGGCCAACGTCCTGACTTTC
TRBV5-1	TRBD1	NA	TRBJ2-5	CASSWTGGETQYF	TGCGCCAGCAGCTGGACAGGGGGAGAGACCCAGTACTTC
TRBV9	TRBD1	NA	TRBJ1-2	CASSVRDRASYGYTF	TGTGCCAGCAGCGTCCGGGACAGGGCTTCCTATGGCTACACCTTC
TRBV4-1	NA	NA	TRBJ1-6	CASSQVQGWNSPLHF	TGCGCCAGCAGCCAAGTTCAGGGATGGAATTCACCCCTCCACTTT
TRBV29-1	NA	NA	TRBJ1-1	CSVLQGDSEAFF	TGCAGCGTTCTACAGGGCGACTCTGAAGCTTTCTTT
TRBV15	TRBD1	NA	TRBJ2-7	CATSRGQGAGEQYF	TGTGCCACCAGCAGAGGACAGGGGGCAGGAGAGCAGTACTTC